This TCR beta chain was retrieved from a study of shared clonotypes between healthy human individuals. Regarding the study as a whole: Collection of samples was limited to blood; tissue repertoires likely differ.

Data came from immunoSEQ multiplex PCR; TCRdb stores just in-frame clones and leaves some out. The sample lists approximately 500,000 clones, roughly 79% occurring once. Germline trimming cut 3 bases from V and 0 bases from J; bases unmatched to any gene: 1. CDR1 is SGHAT, CDR2 FQNNGV, per germline. The CDR3 runs to 14 residues. About this clone: Its antigen is undetermined.

The healthy adult donors were HIV-negative and reported no recent acute infections or vaccinations. The V and J genes are TRBV11-2 and TRBJ2-7, with 8 bases lining up with TRBD2. Material for sequencing was PBMCs. This TCR was recovered from a woman in her forties in good health. Some clones in this sample may be carry-over from other donors' samples. The CDR3 loop reads CASSFSGTSYEQYF. The CDR3 DNA is TGTGCCAGCAGCTTTAGCGGGACCTCCTACGAGCAGTACTTC.